Presented here are 28 T cell receptor beta chains from one specimen sequenced in a study of control samples from healthy donors and cancer patients. Only in-frame clones appear in the TCRdb table, and some are missing; sequencing was by immunoSEQ multiplex PCR. The table records approximately 86,000 clones, about nine tenths of them present only once. Specimen: blood. The receptors shown here come from a man aged 25 to 45 in good health.

Only one count was recorded for this clone. This chain uses TRBV7-6 with TRBJ2-2; no clear D gene. The CDR3 has 15 amino acids. Trimming shortened V by 0 bases and J by 1 base, and 6 bases separated the two germline ends. From germline, CDR1 is SGHVS and CDR2 FNYEAQ. The DNA for the CDR3 is TGTGCCAGCAGCTTAGCGATAGAGAACACCGGGGAGCTGTTTTTT. It yields the protein CASSLAIENTGELFF.

The genes are TRBV7-9 and TRBJ1-3; the D is unclear. Trimming removed 4 bases at V and 0 bases at J, with 13 bases between. Germline CDR1 SEHNR, CDR2 FQNEAQ (reference sequence). This CDR3 has 16 residues. This CDR3 reads CASSSWTESSGNTIYF. CDR3 sequence (DNA): TGTGCCAGCAGCTCTTGGACCGAGAGCTCTGGAAACACCATATATTTT.

This chain uses TRBV24-1 with TRBJ2-3; perhaps TRBD2 as D (7 bases). Germline CDR1 is KGHDR and CDR2 is SFDVKD. The CDR3 is 15 residues long. Trimming took 5 bases from V and 4 from J, leaving 15 bases between them. The CDR3 spells CATSAGRGQADTQYF. The CDR3 DNA is TGTGCCACCAGTGCGGGGCGGGGGCAGGCAGATACGCAGTATTTT.

J is TRBJ1-4 and V is TRBV24-1, with 8 bases matching TRBD1. The CDR3 extends over 14 amino acids. With V trimmed by 3 bases and J by 7 bases, 3 bases remained unmatched. In germline, CDR1 is KGHDR, CDR2 SFDVKD. The CDR3 nucleotides read TGTGCCACCAGTGATGGTACAGGGGGTGAAAAACTGTTTTTT. It translates to CATSDGTGGEKLFF.

V and J are TRBV3-1 (or the pseudogene TRBV3-2) and TRBJ1-6; the D is unclear. This CDR3 region has 13 residues. Germline V lookup: CDR1 LGHDT, CDR2 YNNKEL (reference sequence). V lost 4 bases and J lost 9, with 10 bases in between. Here the CDR3 reads CASSPRLISPLHF. The CDR3 DNA reads TGTGCCAGCAGCCCCCGACTGATTTCACCCCTCCACTTT.

By its share, this clone is medium-sized. The chain is built from TRBV7-9 and TRBJ1-1; D gene unclear. Trimming took off 5 bases at V and 3 bases at J, with 13 bases between the two ends. This CDR3 comprises 14 residues. CDR1 is SEHNR, CDR2 FQNEAQ, per germline (reference sequence). The CDR3 spells CASSRIRLDTEAFF. For the CDR3, the DNA is TGTGCCAGCAGCCGGATTAGACTCGACACTGAAGCTTTCTTT. The full variable domain, in which reference TRBV7-9 and TRBJ1-1 provide the parts outside the CDR3, is DTGVSQNPRHKITKRGQNVTFRCDPISEHNRLYWYRQTLGQGPEFLTYFQNEAQLEKSRLLSDRFSAERPKGSFSTLEIQRTEQGDSAMYLCASSRIRLDTEAFFGQGTRLTVV.

The chain links TRBV4-1 to TRBJ1-2; a weak D match, TRBD1 (5 bases). Looked up from germline, CDR1 is MGHRA and CDR2 is YSYEKL. This CDR3 has 14 amino acids. Trimming left V 3 bases short and J 2 bases short, with 10 bases between. CDR3 residues: CASSHGRGNYGYTF. CDR3 DNA: TGCGCCAGCAGCCATGGAAGGGGCAACTATGGCTACACCTTC.

This chain links TRBV12-5 with TRBJ2-7; 8 nucleotides align to TRBD1. CDR1 is LGHNT, CDR2 FRNRAP, per germline. The CDR3 runs 16 residues. V was clipped by 1 base and J by 4 bases; unmatched bases: 9. CDR3 amino acids: CASGLARTGHRYEQYF. CDR3 sequence (DNA): TGTGCTAGTGGTTTGGCGAGGACAGGGCACCGGTACGAGCAGTACTTC.

The CDR3 sequence is CASGGQNEKLFF. In DNA form, the CDR3 reads TGTGCTAGTGGGGGACAGAATGAAAAACTGTTTTTT. The chain employs TRBV12-5 and TRBJ1-4; 7 nucleotides align to TRBD1. This CDR3 region has 12 residues. CDR1 LGHNT and CDR2 FRNRAP come from the germline V gene. V lost 6 bases and J lost 5; bases outside the gene matches: 0.

V is TRBV7-2 and J is TRBJ2-2, with D perhaps matching TRBD1 (5 bases). Germline CDR1 is SGHTA and CDR2 is FQGNSA. Trimming took 1 base from V and 4 from J, leaving 16 bases between them. This CDR3 region has 17 residues. CDR3 sequence reads: CASSLVAGIISTGELFF. In DNA, the CDR3 is TGTGCCAGCAGCTTAGTGGCAGGGATTATAAGCACCGGGGAGCTGTTTTTT.

Only one count was recorded for this clone. V is TRBV7-8 and J is TRBJ1-4, with 10 bases identical to TRBD1. After removal of 3 bases from V and 10 bases from J, the junction contained 11 bases not matched to a gene. The CDR3 is made up of 16 amino acids. CDR1 SGHVS and CDR2 FQNEAQ come from the germline V gene. The CDR3 here is CASSFQPRDRGGKLFF. The CDR3 DNA is TGTGCCAGCAGCTTCCAGCCCCGGGACAGGGGAGGAAAACTGTTTTTT.

CDR3 nucleotides: TGTGCCAGCAGCTTAAACTTACCCCAGGGGAGCGGGGAGCTGTTTTTT. Translated, it gives CASSLNLPQGSGELFF. The V and J genes are TRBV7-3 and TRBJ2-2; possible D gene TRBD1, 6 bases. Germline CDR1 SGHTA, CDR2 FQGTGA. CDR3 length: 16 amino acids. V lost 1 base and J lost 7, with 16 bases in between.

This chain links TRBV9 with TRBJ1-1; 10 nucleotides match TRBD1. The germline CDR1 and CDR2 sequences are SGDLS and YYNGEE. The CDR3 has 14 residues. V lost 2 bases to trimming and J lost 4 bases; unmatched junction nucleotides: 2. The CDR3 loop is CASSVRQGATEAFF. CDR3 bases: TGTGCCAGCAGCGTCCGACAGGGGGCCACTGAAGCTTTCTTT.

This chain connects TRBV6-4 to TRBJ1-6; 10 bases agree with TRBD1. The CDR3 is 15 amino acids. Germline CDR1 is MRHNA and CDR2 is SNTAGT. V lost 2 bases to trimming and J lost 9 bases; unmatched junction nucleotides: 4. CDR3 in amino acids: CASSDTGTGVSPLHF. CDR3 sequence (DNA): TGTGCCAGCAGTGACACCGGGACAGGGGTTTCACCCCTCCACTTT.

In its sample, this clone was seen a few times. This sequence joins TRBV6-5 and TRBJ2-5; 8 nucleotides agree with TRBD2. Trimming at V came to 8 bases and at J to 4 bases, leaving 6 bases not matched to a gene. This CDR3 region has 13 residues. The germline gives CDR1 MNHEY, CDR2 SVGAGI. As DNA, the CDR3 is TGTGCCAGCGGCCGGGGGGGCGTAGAGACCCAGTACTTC. This sequence encodes CASGRGGVETQYF.

This clone was counted only a few times. The J gene is TRBJ2-7, the V gene TRBV10-2; a weak D match, TRBD1 (6 bases). Trimming removed 7 bases from V and 2 bases from J, with 18 bases in between. This CDR3 region has 15 residues. Germline CDR1 and CDR2: WSHSY and SAAADI. CDR3 protein: CASKLDRSLTYEQYF. Here the CDR3 DNA reads TGCGCCAGCAAACTTGACAGGAGTCTAACCTACGAGCAGTACTTC.

This clone was seen only once. V and J are TRBV29-1 and TRBJ1-4, with D possibly TRBD1 on 5 matching bases. CDR1 and CDR2 (germline): SQVTM, ANQGSEA. The CDR3 length is 17 residues. Trimming removed 1 base from V and 1 base from J, with 16 bases in between. This CDR3 reads CSVEARGTGGTNEKLFF. CDR3 DNA: TGCAGCGTTGAAGCGCGTGGGACGGGAGGAACTAATGAAAAACTGTTTTTT.

The chain links TRBV5-1 to TRBJ2-3, with TRBD2 identical over 9 bases. V was pared by 2 bases and J by 2 bases, with 3 bases of the junction left unmatched. Germline CDR1 reads SGHRS; CDR2 reads YFSETQ. The CDR3 has 15 amino acids. The CDR3 reads CASSFSGGDTDTQYF. The DNA for the CDR3 is TGCGCCAGCAGCTTTAGCGGGGGAGACACAGATACGCAGTATTTT.

The chain has TRBV6-1 and TRBJ1-4, with D possibly matching TRBD1 (6 bases). Trimming left V 2 bases short and J 2 bases short, with 12 bases between. CDR3 length equals 16 residues. Per the germline V gene, CDR1 is MNHNS and CDR2 is SASEGT. Written as DNA, the CDR3 is TGTGCCAGCAGTGAACCCAGGGGTAGCACTAATGAAAAACTGTTTTTT. Translating it yields CASSEPRGSTNEKLFF.

The chain recombines TRBV30 with TRBJ1-1, with TRBD1 matching 8 bases. The germline gives CDR1 GTSNPN, CDR2 SVGIG (reference sequence). V lost 4 bases and J lost 4; bases outside the gene matches: 2. CDR3 length equals 12 residues. The CDR3 region has the DNA TGTGCCTGGACCGACAGGGGCACTGAAGCTTTCTTT. Protein: CAWTDRGTEAFF.

The rearrangement uses TRBV7-2 and TRBJ2-2; no definite D call. V was trimmed by 6 bases and J by 8 bases, leaving 7 bases between them. CDR1 and CDR2 from the germline V gene are SGHTA and FQGNSA. This CDR3 is 11 amino acids long. CDR3 region: CASSLRGELFF. The CDR3 DNA reads as TGTGCCAGCAGTCTCAGGGGGGAGCTGTTTTTT.

CDR3 sequence: CASSLMGGRYNEQFF. The CDR3 DNA sequence: TGTGCCAGCAGCTTAATGGGGGGCCGGTACAATGAGCAGTTCTTC. The genes are TRBV7-9 and TRBJ2-1; D tentatively fits TRBD1 or TRBD2 (6 bases each). Trimming removed 2 bases at V and 4 bases at J, with 12 bases between. The germline CDR1 and CDR2 sequences are SEHNR and FQNEAQ (reference sequence). The length of the CDR3 is 15 residues. Supplemented by reference TRBV7-9 and TRBJ2-1, the full variable domain reads DTGVSQNPRHKITKRGQNVTFRCDPISEHNRLYWYRQTLGQGPEFLTYFQNEAQLEKSRLLSDRFSAERPKGSFSTLEIQRTEQGDSAMYLCASSLMGGRYNEQFFGPGTRLTVL.

A few counts support this clone. The chain recombines TRBV5-8 with TRBJ2-1, with 10 positions matching TRBD2. V lost 1 base to trimming and J lost 4 bases; unmatched junction nucleotides: 5. The CDR3 is made up of 16 amino acids. CDR1 SGHTS and CDR2 YDEGEE come from the germline V gene. The CDR3 reads CASSLSSGGSYNEQFF. CDR3 in DNA: TGTGCCAGCAGCTTGTCTAGCGGGGGTTCATACAATGAGCAGTTCTTC.

The chain combines TRBV2 with TRBJ2-6, with D possibly being TRBD1 (5 bases). Per germline, CDR1 SNHLY and CDR2 FYNNEI. The CDR3 length is 14 residues. The V end lost 8 bases, the J end lost 4 bases, and 12 bases lay between the germline ends. CDR3 in amino acids: CASLQGTGANVLTF. The CDR3 region has the DNA TGTGCCAGCCTCCAGGGAACGGGGGCCAACGTCCTGACTTTC.

The V and J genes are TRBV7-3 and TRBJ2-7; TRBD2 aligns across 9 bases. Germline CDR1 is SGHTA and CDR2 is FQGTGA. V was pared by 5 bases and J by 2 bases, with 4 bases of the junction left unmatched. CDR3 size: 14 residues. CDR3 in amino acids: CASSNGLAPYEQYF. CDR3 nucleotide sequence: TGTGCCAGCAGCAACGGACTAGCGCCCTACGAGCAGTACTTC.

The gene calls are TRBV19 and TRBJ1-4; D is uncertain. CDR3 length equals 12 residues. Trimming took 4 bases from V and 11 from J, leaving 11 bases between them. CDR1 is LNHDA and CDR2 is SQIVND in the germline V gene (reference sequence). The CDR3 loop is CASSKQVDKLFF. The CDR3 DNA follows: TGTGCCAGTAGTAAGCAGGTGGACAAACTGTTTTTT.

The chain is built from TRBV27 and TRBJ1-2, with 11 bases fitting TRBD1. V shed 3 bases, J shed 4 bases, and the junction held 7 bases outside the gene matches. The CDR3 is 16 amino acids. Per the germline V gene, CDR1 is MNHEY and CDR2 is SMNVEV (reference sequence). Written as DNA, the CDR3 is TGTGCCAGCAGTTTTCAGGGACAGGGGGGAAGCTATGGCTACACCTTC. This gives the protein CASSFQGQGGSYGYTF.

This chain links TRBV11-2 with TRBJ1-1; no definite D call. V was pared by 5 bases and J by 7 bases, with 8 bases between. Germline V gene data show CDR1 as SGHAT and CDR2 as FQNNGV. The CDR3 sequence is 11 residues long. The CDR3 is CASSLGFEAFF. The CDR3 bases are TGTGCCAGCAGCCTGGGGTTTGAAGCTTTCTTT.